This record covers a single TCR beta chain. Its target is unknown. The authors ran a second PCR of 7 to 11 cycles using a sample-barcoded 5' primer and a J-beta primer mix. TCRdb reanalysed the 5' RACE reads using MiXCR and keeps one entry per CDR3 protein. The sample lists about 900,000 distinct CDR3 sequences, approximately 67% occurring once. The study drew donors from healthy Caucasian individuals in Russia aged roughly 6 to 90. This entry is derived from a study of blood T cells in healthy people across ages. Study-wide results and limits: A roughly linear fall in TCR beta diversity per million T cells was seen with increasing age. Strong correlation was found linking TCR beta diversity to naive T cell percentage.

Trimming took 1 base from V and 5 from J, leaving 18 bases between them. Per the germline V gene, CDR1 is SEHNR and CDR2 is FQNEAQ (reference sequence). The CDR3 is 16 residues long. Input material: blood. This clonotype was sampled from a man between 25 and 39 years old in good health. The chain joins TRBV7-9 to TRBJ2-7, with a tentative D call TRBD1 (6 bases). The chain's CDR3 is CASSLGVPTGFNEQYF. CDR3 nucleotide sequence: TGTGCCAGCAGCTTAGGAGTTCCAACAGGGTTCAACGAGCAGTACTTC.